The next 14 T cell receptor beta chains were all read from a single sample in a study of cytotoxic CD8 clonotypes in ibrutinib-treated CLL. The method was immunoSEQ multiplex PCR; TCRdb's version includes in-frame clones alone and lacks a portion of them. The data show about 300,000 clones, 60% to 80% seen once. This specimen consisted of PBMCs, obtained at disease progression, from a patient treated with ibrutinib. These receptors all come from a human donor with chronic lymphocytic leukemia.

The genes are TRBV6-6 and TRBJ2-7, with D uncertain. V was clipped by 0 bases and J by 0 bases, with 9 bases between them. Germline CDR1 MNHNY, CDR2 SVGAGI (reference sequence). The CDR3 covers 15 residues. In DNA form, the CDR3 reads TGTGCCAGCAGTTACTCGGGTCCGAGCTCCTACGAGCAGTACTTC. The encoded protein is CASSYSGPSSYEQYF.

The chain links TRBV6-1 to TRBJ1-3; D not certain. The V end was cut by 4 bases, the J end by 2 bases, with 6 bases between. The length of the CDR3 is 13 residues. CDR1 is MNHNS, CDR2 SASEGT, per germline. The CDR3 spells CASSAAAGNTIYF. In DNA, the CDR3 is TGTGCCAGCAGTGCGGCAGCTGGAAACACCATATATTTT.

This clone was seen just once. The chain has TRBV4-1 and TRBJ1-2; D is undetermined. The germline V gene encodes CDR1 MGHRA and CDR2 YSYEKL. V was clipped by 4 bases and J by 8 bases, with 14 bases between them. CDR3 length: 13 residues. CDR3 protein: CASSPRTLLGYTF. Here the CDR3 DNA reads TGCGCCAGCAGCCCACGGACCCTACTAGGCTACACCTTC.

The V gene is TRBV2, the J gene TRBJ1-2, with TRBD1 as a possible D gene (5 bases). Trimming took off 7 bases at V and 7 bases at J, with 16 bases between the two ends. The CDR3 covers 13 residues. The germline V gene has CDR1 SNHLY and CDR2 FYNNEI. For the CDR3, the DNA is TGTGCCAGCAAGAGGGGATGGGTCGGTGGCTACACCTTC. Amino acids: CASKRGWVGGYTF.

The chain couples TRBV5-4 to TRBJ2-7; D possibly corresponds to TRBD2 (6 bases). The CDR3 runs to 17 residues. Trimming pared 4 bases from V and 0 bases from J, leaving 20 bases between. Germline V gene sequence: CDR1 SGHNT, CDR2 YYREEE (reference sequence). CDR3 nucleotides: TGTGCCAGCAGCGAGGCGGGAACTCCTTTACACTCCTACGAGCAGTACTTC. It specifies CASSEAGTPLHSYEQYF.

The chain has TRBV25-1 and TRBJ2-5, with 8 bases identical to TRBD2. This CDR3 contains 13 residues. V shed 5 bases and J 5 bases; nucleotides not matched to a gene: 4. Per germline, CDR1 MGHDK and CDR2 SYGVNS. The CDR3 reads CASSSGSWETQYF. Here the CDR3 DNA reads TGTGCCAGCAGTAGCGGGAGCTGGGAGACCCAGTACTTC.

The chain recombines TRBV27 with TRBJ2-3; 7 bases align to TRBD2. J was trimmed by 0 bases and V by 4 bases; bases with no gene match: 7. The V gene's germline CDR1 is MNHEY and CDR2 SMNVEV (reference sequence). The CDR3 loop spans 16 amino acids. CDR3: CASSSGSGPSTDTQYF. In nucleotides, the CDR3 is TGTGCCAGCAGTTCGGGTAGCGGGCCAAGCACAGATACGCAGTATTTT.

The chain is built from TRBV10-2 and TRBJ1-5; possible D gene TRBD1, 5 bases. Trimming stripped 3 bases from V and 1 base from J, with 13 bases between. CDR3 size: 16 residues. Germline V gene data show CDR1 as WSHSY and CDR2 as SAAADI. The CDR3 loop is CASSDPLWGSNQPQHF. The CDR3 nucleotides read TGCGCCAGCAGTGATCCCCTCTGGGGGAGCAATCAGCCCCAGCATTTT.

This chain uses TRBV27 with TRBJ2-4; 8 bases agree with TRBD2. Germline lookup yields CDR1 MNHEY and CDR2 SMNVEV (reference sequence). V dropped 6 bases and J dropped 1; count of bases not matched to a gene: 8. There are 16 residues in the CDR3. The CDR3 nucleotides are TGTGCCAGCAGCCCCGCAGCGGGAGCCGCCAAAAACATTCAGTACTTC. It yields the protein CASSPAAGAAKNIQYF.

The DNA for the CDR3 is TGTGCCAGCAGCGTCCCTCCGGGACCTCCGTGGAATGAGCAGTTCTTC. Translation gives CASSVPPGPPWNEQFF. The J gene is TRBJ2-1, the V gene TRBV9; the D gene could be TRBD1 or TRBD2 (5 bases each). V was clipped by 2 bases and J by 7 bases, with 19 bases between them. The CDR3 loop spans 16 amino acids. The germline V gene encodes CDR1 SGDLS and CDR2 YYNGEE. Filled out from reference TRBV9 and TRBJ2-1, the complete variable domain reads DSGVTQTPKHLITATGQRVTLRCSPRSGDLSVYWYQQSLDQGLQFLIQYYNGEERAKGNILERFSAQQFPDLHSELNLSSLELGDSALYFCASSVPPGPPWNEQFFGPGTRLTVL.

V usage is TRBV27 and J usage is TRBJ2-1; TRBD1 is a possible D gene (6 bases). V gave up 5 bases and J gave up 9 bases, with 14 bases separating them. Germline V gene data show CDR1 as MNHEY and CDR2 as SMNVEV (reference sequence). The CDR3 spans 13 residues. The CDR3 region is CASSPRDNPEQFF. CDR3 nucleotides: TGTGCCAGCAGTCCCCGGGACAACCCTGAGCAGTTCTTC.

The chain has TRBV27 and TRBJ2-3; weak D call: TRBD1 (6 bases). Germline values: CDR1 MNHEY, CDR2 SMNVEV (reference sequence). V was pared by 4 bases and J by 7 bases, with 9 bases between. The CDR3 has 12 residues. The CDR3 sequence is CASSSQGNTQYF. The DNA for the CDR3 is TGTGCCAGCAGTTCACAGGGTAATACGCAGTATTTT.

The chain carries TRBV9 and TRBJ2-2, with 7 bases fitting TRBD2. Germline V gene sequence: CDR1 SGDLS, CDR2 YYNGEE. The CDR3 sequence is 16 residues long. Unmatched junction bases numbered 4, after V lost 2 bases and J lost 0 bases. This CDR3 is CASSVRLAANTGELFF. CDR3 coding DNA: TGTGCCAGCAGCGTCCGTCTAGCGGCGAACACCGGGGAGCTGTTTTTT.

The chain joins TRBV4-1 to TRBJ1-2; 8 bases fit TRBD1. V lost 0 bases, J lost 3 bases, and 3 bases stayed unmatched. The CDR3 sequence is 15 residues long. Germline V gene data show CDR1 as MGHRA and CDR2 as YSYEKL. The CDR3 loop is CASSQDLTGDYGYTF. The CDR3 nucleotides read TGCGCCAGCAGCCAAGACCTGACAGGGGACTATGGCTACACCTTC.